This T cell receptor (beta chain) was retrieved from a study of CD8+CD57+ T cells in acquired aplastic anemia. Study context: DNA per sorted CD4+ or CD8+ sample ranged 0.2 to 27.4 ug, averaging roughly 3.3 ug. Study findings and constraints: Patient and control CD8+ Simpson's diversity was not significantly different.

The CDR3 contains 15 residues. Between the trimmed V and J ends, which lost 0 bases and 4 bases, there was a span of 13 bases. Per germline, CDR1 LNHNV and CDR2 YYDKDF (reference sequence). This clonotype was detected a few times. Its specificity is not known. The TCR beta profiling, which covered VDJ combination and CDR3 sequence, was carried out using genomic DNA as the template. TCRdb analysed the reads with MiXCR anew, one entry per CDR3 protein. This table holds 80,000 to 100,000 distinct CDR3 sequences, about 67% found once. For sequencing, patients were chosen who had shown expansion of CD8+CD57+ cells by flow cytometry. Severe acquired aplastic anemia was present in every patient.

Sequences were obtained from sorted CD4+, CD8+, or CD8+CD57+ T cells (not recorded which) from PBMCs. The V call is TRBV15, the J call TRBJ2-7; D not resolved. This clonotype originated in a human donor with aplastic anemia. The CDR3 DNA reads as TGTGCCACCAGCAGAGATCCTTCCCCTCATTACGAGCAGTACTTC. Translating gives CATSRDPSPHYEQYF.